A selection of T cell receptor beta chains follows, all from one sample in a study of brain T cells in children with intractable seizures. Repertoires were generated with immunoSEQ multiplex PCR, while TCRdb's copy carries only in-frame clones and drops some. The table includes 8,500 to 9,500 clones, 69% detected once. Sample: resected brain tissue, taken at surgery. The receptor source for this set is a girl under 10 years old with tuberous sclerosis and intractable seizures. Each CDR3 is given with its conserved first and last residue. A D gene is named only where the DNA matches it firmly. The listing skips clone size in some rows; elsewhere it reads once, few, many or a size class.

cdr3_aa cdr3_nt j_call v_call d_call clone_size
CASSITRRVGEQFF TGTGCCAGTAGTATCACCCGACGGGTCGGGGAGCAGTTCTTC TRBJ2-1 TRBV19 NA few
CASSARAQGQLRDTQYF TGTGCCAGCAGCGCGAGGGCACAGGGGCAACTGCGAGATACGCAGTATTTT TRBJ2-3 TRBV9 TRBD1 medium-sized
CASSLPYSPLHF TGTGCCAGCAGTTTGCCCTATTCACCCCTCCACTTT TRBJ1-6 TRBV12-3/TRBV12-4 NA NA
CASSLGGVGEDGYTF TGTGCCAGCAGCTTGGGCGGGGTAGGGGAGGATGGCTACACCTTC TRBJ1-2 TRBV5-6 NA NA
CSARQGALGETQYF TGCAGCGCCCGCCAGGGGGCCCTCGGGGAGACCCAGTACTTC TRBJ2-5 TRBV29-1 TRBD1 NA
CASSYLPGGGHNEQFF TGTGCCAGCAGTTACCTTCCAGGGGGCGGTCACAATGAGCAGTTCTTC TRBJ2-1 TRBV6-5 TRBD1 NA
CASSKYGQGTTNEKLFF TGTGCCAGCAGCAAATATGGACAGGGCACAACTAATGAAAAACTGTTTTTT TRBJ1-4 TRBV21-1 NA NA
CASKTGQEQYF TGTGCCAGCAAAACCGGACAGGAGCAGTACTTC TRBJ2-7 TRBV28 NA NA
CASSTRGQGKNTQYF TGTGCCAGCAGTACCAGGGGACAGGGGAAAAATACGCAGTATTTT TRBJ2-3 TRBV2 TRBD1 NA
CASSLEDGLNTEAFF TGCGCCAGCAGCTTGGAAGACGGTTTGAACACTGAAGCTTTCTTT TRBJ1-1 TRBV5-1 NA medium-sized
CASSFQGSRELFF TGTGCCAGCAGTTTTCAGGGAAGCCGGGAGCTGTTTTTT TRBJ2-2 TRBV12-3/TRBV12-4 NA NA
CASSEAGGRYGYTF TGTGCCAGCAGTGAGGCAGGGGGCCGGTATGGCTACACCTTC TRBJ1-2 TRBV2 TRBD1 few
CASSETRGGTDTQYF TGTGCCAGCAGTGAAACAAGGGGAGGCACAGATACGCAGTATTTT TRBJ2-3 TRBV25-1 NA NA
CASSYPVGSGNTIYF TGTGCCAGCAGTTACCCCGTTGGCTCTGGAAACACCATATATTTT TRBJ1-3 TRBV6-2/TRBV6-3 NA NA
CAVRGQENSPLHF TGTGCCGTACGGGGACAGGAGAATTCACCCCTCCACTTT TRBJ1-6 TRBV6-6 TRBD1 NA
CASSLGTGYNSPLHF TGTGCCAGCAGCCTCGGGACAGGGTATAATTCACCCCTCCACTTT TRBJ1-6 TRBV4-2 TRBD1 few
CASYQGAYTEAFF TGTGCCAGCTATCAGGGAGCTTACACTGAAGCTTTCTTT TRBJ1-1 TRBV2 NA few
CSASKGLAEETQYF TGCAGTGCTAGTAAGGGACTAGCGGAAGAGACCCAGTACTTC TRBJ2-5 TRBV20-1 TRBD2 NA
CARSPGQVYGYTF TGTGCCAGATCACCGGGACAGGTTTATGGCTACACCTTC TRBJ1-2 TRBV2 TRBD1 NA
CASIRRGKDQPQHF TGCGCCAGCATTCGCAGGGGGAAAGACCAGCCCCAGCATTTT TRBJ1-5 TRBV10-1 TRBD1 NA
CASSVAAGGRVNTEAFF TGTGCCAGCAGCGTAGCCGCGGGGGGCAGGGTGAACACTGAAGCTTTCTTT TRBJ1-1 TRBV9 NA NA
CASSSGFLSGNTIYF TGTGCCAGCAGTTCAGGTTTCCTTTCTGGAAACACCATATATTTT TRBJ1-3 TRBV6-5 NA few
CASSQLTGIQETQYF TGTGCCAGCAGTCAGCTAACAGGGATCCAAGAGACCCAGTACTTC TRBJ2-5 TRBV27 NA NA
CASSTTRARQNFRPELFF TGTGCCAGTAGTACCACCCGGGCCCGCCAAAACTTTCGACCGGAGCTGTTTTTT TRBJ2-2 TRBV19 NA NA
CASSIDSTSGGSTDTQYF TGTGCCAGTAGTATAGATTCTACTAGCGGGGGGAGCACAGATACGCAGTATTTT TRBJ2-3 TRBV19 TRBD2 NA
CASSRQGAGYSNQPQHF TGTGCCAGCAGTCGCCAGGGGGCAGGGTATAGCAATCAGCCCCAGCATTTT TRBJ1-5 TRBV28 TRBD1 few
CASSVQQGTIDTQYF TGTGCCAGCAGCGTGCAACAGGGGACCATTGATACGCAGTATTTT TRBJ2-3 TRBV9 TRBD1 NA
CASSQDLPVQNEKLFF TGCGCCAGCAGCCAAGACCTTCCCGTCCAGAATGAAAAACTGTTTTTT TRBJ1-4 TRBV4-1 NA NA
CASSFTVNTGELFF TGTGCCAGCAGTTTCACAGTGAACACCGGGGAGCTGTTTTTT TRBJ2-2 TRBV2 NA NA
CASSLRRGRGWGYTF TGTGCCAGCAGCTTAAGGAGGGGCAGGGGTTGGGGCTACACCTTC TRBJ1-2 TRBV7-2 NA NA
CASSLDSSWGGYTF TGTGCCAGCAGCTTAGATAGCAGTTGGGGAGGCTACACCTTC TRBJ1-2 TRBV7-2 NA few
CASSLDVAKNIQYF TGTGCCAGCAGCCTAGATGTAGCCAAAAACATTCAGTACTTC TRBJ2-4 TRBV13 NA NA
CASSPRTSRPYNEQFF TGTGCCAGCAGCCCAAGGACCTCGAGGCCCTACAATGAGCAGTTCTTC TRBJ2-1 TRBV2 NA NA
CAWSVPGSRGDSPLHF TGTGCCTGGAGTGTACCGGGGTCTCGTGGAGATTCACCCCTCCACTTT TRBJ1-6 TRBV30 NA once
CASSLLRSGTRTGELFF TGTGCCAGCAGTTTACTTCGATCGGGGACTAGGACCGGGGAGCTGTTTTTT TRBJ2-2 TRBV27 TRBD2 NA
CASSLGGTGGYQPQHF TGTGCCAGCAGCTTGGGAGGGACAGGAGGGTATCAGCCCCAGCATTTT TRBJ1-5 TRBV5-5 TRBD1 few
CASSPPTGSGGEAFF TGTGCCAGCAGTCCCCCGACAGGAAGCGGAGGTGAAGCTTTCTTT TRBJ1-1 TRBV27 NA NA
CASSEASGWGNTEAFF TGTGCCAGCAGTGAAGCGTCGGGGTGGGGGAACACTGAAGCTTTCTTT TRBJ1-1 TRBV6-1 NA few
CASSPNGLAPDTQYF TGTGCCAGCAGCCCGAACGGTCTAGCTCCTGATACGCAGTATTTT TRBJ2-3 TRBV7-3 NA NA
CASSGYRDYQPQHF TGTGCCAGCAGCGGTTACAGGGATTATCAGCCCCAGCATTTT TRBJ1-5 TRBV2 NA NA
CASTRLDSGYTF TGTGCCAGCACCCGGCTGGATAGCGGCTACACCTTC TRBJ1-2 TRBV7-9 NA few
CASSYVGRDYGYTF TGTGCCAGCAGTTACGTAGGCCGGGATTATGGCTACACCTTC TRBJ1-2 TRBV6-2/TRBV6-3 NA NA
CASFGTVGLAGGPDEQFF TGTGCCAGCTTTGGCACCGTGGGACTAGCGGGGGGGCCAGATGAGCAGTTCTTC TRBJ2-1 TRBV6-4 TRBD2 NA